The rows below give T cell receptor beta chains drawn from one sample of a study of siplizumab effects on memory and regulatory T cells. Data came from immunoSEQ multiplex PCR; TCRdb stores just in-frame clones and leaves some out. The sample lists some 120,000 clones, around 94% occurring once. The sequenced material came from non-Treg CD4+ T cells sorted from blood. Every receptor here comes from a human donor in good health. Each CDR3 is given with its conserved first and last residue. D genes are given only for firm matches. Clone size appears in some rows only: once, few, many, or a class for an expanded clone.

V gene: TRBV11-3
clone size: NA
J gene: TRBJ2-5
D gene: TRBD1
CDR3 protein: CASSLEGQPQETQYF
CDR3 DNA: TGTGCCAGCAGCTTAGAGGGACAGCCCCAAGAGACCCAGTACTTC

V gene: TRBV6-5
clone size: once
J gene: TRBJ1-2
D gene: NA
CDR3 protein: CASSYVPPGGYGYTF
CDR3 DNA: TGTGCCAGCAGTTACGTACCCCCAGGCGGCTATGGCTACACCTTC

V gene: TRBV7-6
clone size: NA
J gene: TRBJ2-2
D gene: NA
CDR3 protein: CASSQSGTGRHGELFF
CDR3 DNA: TGTGCCAGCAGCCAATCTGGAACAGGGAGGCACGGGGAGCTGTTTTTT

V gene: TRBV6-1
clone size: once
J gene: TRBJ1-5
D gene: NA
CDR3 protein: CASRGNQPQHF
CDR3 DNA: TGTGCCAGCAGGGGCAATCAGCCCCAGCATTTT

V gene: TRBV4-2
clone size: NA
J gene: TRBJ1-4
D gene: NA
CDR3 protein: CASSLQGGDEKLFF
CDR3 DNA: TGTGCCAGCAGCCTCCAGGGAGGGGATGAAAAACTGTTTTTT

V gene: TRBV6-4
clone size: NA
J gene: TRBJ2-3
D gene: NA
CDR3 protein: CASSMKQGRGTDTQYF
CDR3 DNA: TGTGCCAGCAGTATGAAACAGGGAAGGGGGACAGATACGCAGTATTTT

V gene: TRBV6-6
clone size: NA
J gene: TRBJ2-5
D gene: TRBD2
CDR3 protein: CASSLFSGKETQYF
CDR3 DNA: TGTGCCAGCAGTCTCTTTAGCGGGAAAGAGACCCAGTACTTC

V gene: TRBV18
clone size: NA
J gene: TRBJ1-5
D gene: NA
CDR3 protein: CASSPSGGTQPQHF
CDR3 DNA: TGTGCCAGCTCACCAAGTGGGGGAACCCAGCCCCAGCATTTT

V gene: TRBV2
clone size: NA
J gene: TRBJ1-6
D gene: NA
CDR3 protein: CASRESSYNSPLHF
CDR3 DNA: TGTGCCAGCAGGGAGAGCTCCTATAATTCACCCCTCCACTTT

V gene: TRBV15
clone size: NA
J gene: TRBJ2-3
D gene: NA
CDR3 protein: CATSAGGTQYF
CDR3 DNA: TGTGCCACCAGCGCCGGCGGCACGCAGTATTTT

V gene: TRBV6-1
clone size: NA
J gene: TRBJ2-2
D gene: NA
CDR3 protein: CASRNSPGELFF
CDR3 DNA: TGTGCCAGCAGGAACAGCCCCGGGGAGCTGTTTTTT

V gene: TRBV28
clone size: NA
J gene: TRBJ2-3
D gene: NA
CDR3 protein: CASTGPAPHTQYF
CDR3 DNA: TGTGCCAGCACCGGGCCCGCACCGCATACGCAGTATTTT

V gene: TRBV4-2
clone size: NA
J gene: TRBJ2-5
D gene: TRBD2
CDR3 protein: CASSQVLAGGQETQYF
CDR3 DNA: TGTGCCAGCAGCCAAGTTTTAGCGGGGGGGCAAGAGACCCAGTACTTC

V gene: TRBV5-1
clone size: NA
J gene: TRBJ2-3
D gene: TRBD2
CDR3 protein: CASSLASGGPRGTDTQYF
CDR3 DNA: TGCGCCAGCAGTTTAGCTAGCGGGGGGCCGCGGGGCACAGATACGCAGTATTTT